The following is a T cell receptor beta chain sequence with its context. The target of this receptor is not known. Per-base quality was not reported, and no clone a single base away is much larger than it. The data originate from a study of CD4+ T cells in melanoma (dated 2022 in TCRdb). Looking at the study overall: Neoantigen-specific CD4+ T cells in human melanoma were what the study investigated.

The donors were people with melanoma. Libraries were constructed by the immunoSEQ multiplex PCR assay. Entries here come from immuneACCESS through TCRdb and include only in-frame sequences with V and J called. Some clones fail to appear in such tables; in the studies checked, an unresolved V gene covers under half of the shortfall, and the cause of the remainder is unknown. In this sample the table shows approximately 10,000 clones, roughly 65% of which occur a single time. The ten top clones hold approximately 11% of the sample. Unmatched junction bases come to 1, with V trimmed by 2 bases and J by 2 bases. The CDR3 covers 14 residues, taking in both the cysteine and the phenylalanine. Left in the record is the CDR3 DNA by itself, 42 bases read in frame from the first base. The CDR1 and CDR2 encoded by the germline V gene are SGHRS and YFSETQ. Broad study findings and their caveats: The report described a correlation between neoantigen-specific CD4+ T cells and the function of CD8+ T cells, macrophages and B cells. Neoantigen-specific CD4+ T cells in melanoma were reported to have a range of differentiation states.

The chain couples TRBV5-1 to TRBJ2-5; 9 central nucleotides agree with TRBD1. Sequencing was carried out using cells from a culture (not recorded whether cultured in vitro). This receptor was obtained from a human donor with melanoma. The CDR3 region has the sequence CASSFGTGQETQYF. At the DNA level, the sequence is TGCGCCAGCAGCTTCGGGACAGGGCAAGAGACCCAGTACTTC.